These 6 T cell receptor beta chains came from one sample sequenced in a study of CD8 T cells in ankylosing spondylitis (dated by TCRdb to the late 2010s). The library relied on 5' RACE. TCRdb lists the instrument as Illumina HiSeq 2500. TCRdb ran its own pipeline on the public reads, namely fastp trimming at Q25 and MiXCR clone calling, and kept in-frame beta chains. Rows are unified per CDR3 protein, each entry keeping the most common DNA and genes. Across this sample there are more than 150,000 distinct CDR3 sequences, with 13% seen only once. The top ten hold about 17% of the sample. Input material: blood, either unsorted or a sorted T cell fraction (not recorded which). The receptors stem from a male donor with ankylosing spondylitis or in good health (not recorded which).

This clonotype qualifies as medium-sized (0.01 to 0.1%). This sequence joins TRBV6-4 and TRBJ2-3; D not resolved. This CDR3 has 13 amino acids. The germline gives CDR1 MRHNA, CDR2 SNTAGT. V lost 0 bases to trimming and J lost 2 bases, with 3 bases between them. The CDR3 sequence: CASSDSDTDTQYF. The CDR3 nucleotides are TGTGCCAGCAGTGACTCGGACACAGATACGCAGTATTTT.

This clonotype came up a few times. The chain recombines TRBV27 with TRBJ1-1, with D possibly TRBD1 on 6 matching bases. V dropped 6 bases and J dropped 0 bases, with 11 bases sitting between them. The CDR3 extends over 14 amino acids. Germline loops: CDR1 MNHEY, CDR2 SMNVEV (reference sequence). CDR3 residues: CASRLGGLNTEAFF. CDR3 bases: TGTGCCAGCAGATTAGGGGGGTTGAACACTGAAGCTTTCTTT.

This clonotype was seen more than once but under ten times. The chain uses TRBV7-9 and TRBJ2-5; possibly TRBD1 or TRBD2 for D (5 bases each). The germline V gene has CDR1 SEHNR and CDR2 FQNEAQ (reference sequence). There are 14 residues in the CDR3. The V end was cut by 3 bases, the J end by 3 bases, with 11 bases between. The CDR3 DNA follows: TGTGCCAGCAGCTTTTATGGGACGAAAGAGACCCAGTACTTC. Translation: CASSFYGTKETQYF.

This clonotype was observed a few times. The chain couples TRBV25-1 to TRBJ2-7; D unresolved. Germline loops: CDR1 MGHDK, CDR2 SYGVNS. Trimming took off 0 bases at V and 4 bases at J, with 7 bases between the two ends. CDR3 length equals 13 residues. The CDR3 DNA follows: TGTGCCAGCAGTGAATATGGCGGATACGAGCAGTACTTC. As protein: CASSEYGGYEQYF.

The chain combines TRBV7-2 with TRBJ2-1; a weak D match, TRBD2 (6 bases). V lost 0 bases and J 3 bases, leaving 6 bases between the germline ends. Per the germline V gene, CDR1 is SGHTA and CDR2 is FQGNSA. The CDR3 runs 14 residues. CDR3 in amino acids: CASSLARGYNEQFF. The DNA of the CDR3 is TGTGCCAGCAGCTTAGCGCGGGGCTACAATGAGCAGTTCTTC.

This chain's CDR3 is CASSLGQGFGETQYF. CDR3 DNA: TGTGCCAGCAGTTTAGGACAGGGTTTCGGAGAGACCCAGTACTTC. The genes are TRBV27 and TRBJ2-5; 8 bases align to TRBD1. The CDR3 is made up of 15 amino acids. The junction had 6 bases not matched to a gene; V was cut back by 2 bases and J by 4 bases. Germline loops: CDR1 MNHEY, CDR2 SMNVEV (reference sequence).